The TCR beta chain described here comes from a study of T-cell memory formation after mild COVID-19 (dated by TCRdb to about 2021). Describing the broader study: TCR sequence clusters from the two donors were found to be largely donor specific. The cohort was made up of two young adult volunteers, one female and one male, who were previously healthy. Longitudinal TCRalpha and TCRbeta repertoire sequencing tracked T-cell clones expanding and contracting after mild COVID-19 in two donors.

A few counts support this clonotype. Its antigen specificity is not known. Nothing much larger sits one base from this clone, and base qualities are not available. Ficoll-Paque density gradient centrifugation was used to isolate PBMCs. The study at large found these results: Some responding clones were found in pre-infection memory, which suggests that pre-existing cross-reactive memory T cells took part in the SARS-CoV-2 response. Only a couple of mild cases were covered by the study, and larger cohorts that include severe cases with pre-infection samples were considered necessary. Clones contracting from day 15 to 85 had balanced CD4/CD8 phenotypes, while a second wave expanding from day 15 to 37 was biased towards CD4+. The second-wave clones that peaked on day 37 were not confirmed to be SARS-CoV-2 specific. Contracting CD4+ clones were found mainly in CM and EM memory subsets, while CD8+ clones were enriched in EMRA.

The sequencing machine was an Illumina NovaSeq 6000. TCRalpha and TCRbeta cDNA libraries were built by 5'RACE with constant-segment primers, adding sample barcodes and unique molecular identifiers. Trizol reagent was used to extract RNA from every sample. The libraries were amplified in two PCR steps, and the second step added a second sample barcode and Illumina TruSeq adapters. Libraries were sequenced on an Illumina NovaSeq with 2 x 150 bp paired-end reads. As for how the authors treated the data: Demultiplexing of reads and collapsing into UMI-guided consensus sequences were performed with migec v1.2.7. With mixcr v2.1.11, UMI consensuses were aligned to TRA and TRB V and J templates and assembled into clonotypes. A clonotype was counted as expanded or contracted only if both edgeR and NoisET called the change significant, with noise models trained on biological replicates. For edgeR calls, a false discovery rate-adjusted p below 0.01 and a log2 fold-change threshold of 1 were applied. As an exploratory analysis of dynamics, PCA with hierarchical clustering was applied to max-normalized trajectories of the 1000 most abundant clonotypes. Separately sequenced CD4+ and CD8+ repertoires were used to assign the CD4 or CD8 phenotype of responding clones. The public reads were quality trimmed at Q25 with fastp and then assembled into clones with MiXCR by TCRdb, keeping productive beta chains. A single entry per CDR3 protein holds the most common genes and DNA from its merged rows. These V and J calls are TCRdb output, not the study's own analysis. The sample table records over 300,000 distinct CDR3 sequences; 20% to 25% of these occur just once. Roughly 21% of the sample belongs to the ten largest clones.

The receptor was derived from a man between 18 and 35 years old who had mild COVID-19 (a few samples of this study predate the infection). The sample titles of this study are shuffled in the database, so cell type and time point are left out; the donor was told from shared clones. What was sequenced was PBMCs or a T cell subset sorted from them (not recorded which).

The CDR3 reads as follows: CATSRVERGAYNEQFF. The sequence in DNA is TGTGCCACCAGCAGAGTAGAGCGGGGGGCGTACAATGAGCAGTTCTTC. The receptor chain draws on TRBV15 and TRBJ2-1; TRBD2 lines up with 9 middle nucleotides. The CDR3 numbers 16 residues from cysteine through phenylalanine. Only the CDR3 region is kept as DNA, spanning 48 bases read in frame from base 1. V ends up 1 base short and J 4 bases short, with an unmatched junction base count of 5. In the germline V gene (reference sequence), CDR1 corresponds to LNHNV and CDR2 to YYDKDF. The full variable domain, completed from the reference TRBV15 and TRBJ2-1 proteins outside the CDR3, reads DAMVIQNPRYQVTQFGKPVTLSCSQTLNHNVMYWYQQKSSQAPKLLFHYYDKDFNNEADTPDNFQSRRPNTSFCFLDIRSPGLGDTAMYLCATSRVERGAYNEQFFGPGTRLTVL.